This T cell receptor beta chain was documented in a study of cytomegalovirus exposure and HLA in healthy donors. Findings of the study overall: Among TCR beta chains, those listed as cytomegalovirus-associated numbered 164.

The CDR3 covers 14 residues. CDR1 and CDR2 (germline): SGHNT, YENEEA. The V gene lost 2 bases and the J gene lost 4 bases, with 8 bases spanning the gap. Concerning this clone: No antigen is known for it.

The study ran its PCR with 60 Vbeta and 13 Jbeta primers. Per the original data handling: Later, tens of millions of unique TCR beta chains were counted in an analysis, and roughly 10 million of them were shared. Measured with immunoSEQ multiplex PCR; TCRdb has only the in-frame clones, and not every one. From that table come the V and J calls and clone size; the DNA was used to work out D and trimming. This table holds roughly 150,000 clones, over 75% found once. Sample: PBMCs. The clonotype comes from a man aged 50-60 years in good health and CMV-seropositive. The genes are TRBV11-3 and TRBJ2-2; the D gene is possibly TRBD1 (6 bases). CDR3 sequence (DNA): TGTGCCAGCAGCTTACTCAGGGGCACCGGGGAGCTGTTTTTT. Its translation: CASSLLRGTGELFF.